The T cell receptor beta chain described here comes from a study of T-cell reconstitution after alpha-beta-depleted transplantation in children. General study points: Where some patients showed high TCRbeta diversity at day 60, it came from recipient T cells and thymic progenitors that had survived. Most T-cell counts and diversity one year after the transplant came from T cells that were newly produced.

Trimming left V 3 bases short and J 3 bases short, with 15 bases between. The CDR3 runs to 16 residues. Unique molecular identifiers were incorporated into the prepared TCRbeta library. TCRdb passed the PCR reads through MiXCR, listing each CDR3 protein once. The sample holds 70,000 or so distinct CDR3 sequences, roughly 11% seen once. This clonotype was detected ten times or more. Its antigen is undetermined. The rearrangement uses TRBV12-3 or TRBV12-4 and TRBJ1-5, with a possible D match to TRBD1 (5 bases). The sequence derives from a boy aged 5-17 years with acute myeloid leukemia, due to receive a stem cell transplant. This material consisted of PBMCs, taken before TCRalphabeta/CD19-depleted stem cell transplant. The CDR3 reads CASSFDGTFPNQPQHF. As DNA, the CDR3 is TGTGCCAGCAGTTTCGACGGGACCTTTCCCAATCAGCCCCAGCATTTT.